A selection of T cell receptor beta chains follows, all from one sample in a study of T cell repertoires in cytomegalovirus infection. Their target antigens are unknown. TCRdb re-derived calls from the reads in MiXCR, one entry per CDR3 protein. Of a few hundred thousand distinct CDR3 sequences in the sample, approximately 25% were seen once. Sequencing was performed on cultured PBMCs, taken from culture after CMV antigen stimulation. Receptor source: a human donor in good health (CMV status not recorded). Some clones in this sample may be carry-over from other donors' samples. Each CDR3 is given with its conserved first and last residue. A D gene is named only where the DNA matches it firmly. Only some rows state a clone size, as once, few, many or a class for expanded clones.

>TRBV9|NA|NA|TRBJ2-6
TGTGCCAGCAGCGTAGGAAATTCTGCCGGGGCCAACGTCCTGACTTTC
CASSVGNSAGANVLTF
>TRBV11-2|NA|NA|TRBJ2-2
TGTGCCAGCAGTCAACAGGGATTCGCCGGGGAGCTGTTTTTT
CASSQQGFAGELFF
>TRBV6-2/TRBV6-3|NA|many|TRBJ2-1
TGTGCCAGCAGTTACTTCAGCCGGCTACAGGAGGGTGAGCAGTTCTTC
CASSYFSRLQEGEQFF
>TRBV6-6|NA|NA|TRBJ2-7
TGTGCCAGCAGTGAGAACAGAGGGCAGTACTTC
CASSENRGQYF
>TRBV7-9|TRBD1|few|TRBJ1-6
TGTGCCAGCAGCCGGCCGGGACAGGGAGGCCACTCACCCCTCCACTTT
CASSRPGQGGHSPLHF
>TRBV19|TRBD1|NA|TRBJ2-2
TGTGCCAGCTCCGGGACAGGGGGCATTGGCACCGGGGAGCTGTTTTTT
CASSGTGGIGTGELFF
>TRBV6-6|NA|NA|TRBJ1-2
TGTGCCAGCAGACCCCGGGACATGTCTGGGGGCTACACCTTC
CASRPRDMSGGYTF
>TRBV7-9|NA|NA|TRBJ1-5
TGTGCCAGCAGCCCCCAGGACCATCAGCCCCAGCATTTT
CASSPQDHQPQHF
>TRBV10-3|NA|NA|TRBJ1-5
TGTGCCATCAGACCACCTAGTAGCAATCAGCCCCAGCATTTT
CAIRPPSSNQPQHF
>TRBV7-2|NA|NA|TRBJ2-2
TGTGCCAGCAGCTCTCTAGGAGCGGCGAACACCGGGGAGCTGTTTTTT
CASSSLGAANTGELFF
>TRBV20-1|NA|NA|TRBJ2-1
TGCAGTGCTGGAAGAACTAGGGTCTCCTACAATGAGCAGTTCTTC
CSAGRTRVSYNEQFF
>TRBV7-6|NA|NA|TRBJ2-5
TGTGCCAGCAGCTTAGCCGCAGACCTTTTTATAAAGACCCAGTACTTC
CASSLAADLFIKTQYF
>TRBV25-1|NA|NA|TRBJ2-7
TGTGCCAGCAGTACAACAGGCTCCTACGAGCAGTACTTC
CASSTTGSYEQYF
>TRBV7-2|NA|many|TRBJ2-1
TGTGCCAGCAGCTTAACTCTTAGCCGATCCCAGTTCTTC
CASSLTLSRSQFF
>TRBV11-1|NA|NA|TRBJ2-7
TGTGCCAGCAGCGTCGGGATTCCCTACGAGCAGTACTTC
CASSVGIPYEQYF
>TRBV24-1|TRBD2|many|TRBJ2-2
TGTGCCACCAGCCTTACCCCTAGCGGGAGTAACACCGGGGAGCTGTTTTTT
CATSLTPSGSNTGELFF
>TRBV7-2|NA|few|TRBJ1-1
TGTGCCAGCAGTCTTTCCCTTTTGAACACTGAAGCTTTCTTT
CASSLSLLNTEAFF
>TRBV19|TRBD1|once|TRBJ1-1
TGTGCCAGTAGTAAGGACAGGGGCAGGGAGACTGAAGCTTTCTTT
CASSKDRGRETEAFF
>TRBV4-1|NA|NA|TRBJ1-5
TGCGTCAGCAGCCAAGACGACAGATTCAATCAGCCCCAGCATTTT
CVSSQDDRFNQPQHF
>TRBV12-3/TRBV12-4|TRBD2|NA|TRBJ2-1
TGTGCCAGCAGTCCTAGCGGGAGCCCCTACAATGAGCAGTTCTTC
CASSPSGSPYNEQFF